This TCR beta chain was sequenced in a study of blood T cell repertoires in COVID-19. About the research overall: PBMCs, B-cell-depleted T cells, or T cells were the source of the cDNA or gDNA that made up the material.

This CDR3 contains 14 residues. V lost 1 base, J lost 2 bases, and 6 bases lay in between. Germline assignment: CDR1 SGHRS and CDR2 YFSETQ. Seattle patients were enrolled while actively infected and followed longitudinally. This table comes from immunoSEQ multiplex PCR, and its TCRdb copy is limited to in-frame clones, with some not included. The data hold 150,000 to 200,000 clones, with around 85% observed a single time. This sequence originates from a man aged 55 to 69 with COVID-19, enrolled during active disease. Sequencing input: peripheral blood. The rearrangement links TRBV5-1 to TRBJ1-4, with TRBD1 as a possible D gene (6 bases). In DNA, the CDR3 is TGCGCCAGCAGCTTGAGGGGGACTAATGAAAAACTGTTTTTT. This sequence encodes CASSLRGTNEKLFF.